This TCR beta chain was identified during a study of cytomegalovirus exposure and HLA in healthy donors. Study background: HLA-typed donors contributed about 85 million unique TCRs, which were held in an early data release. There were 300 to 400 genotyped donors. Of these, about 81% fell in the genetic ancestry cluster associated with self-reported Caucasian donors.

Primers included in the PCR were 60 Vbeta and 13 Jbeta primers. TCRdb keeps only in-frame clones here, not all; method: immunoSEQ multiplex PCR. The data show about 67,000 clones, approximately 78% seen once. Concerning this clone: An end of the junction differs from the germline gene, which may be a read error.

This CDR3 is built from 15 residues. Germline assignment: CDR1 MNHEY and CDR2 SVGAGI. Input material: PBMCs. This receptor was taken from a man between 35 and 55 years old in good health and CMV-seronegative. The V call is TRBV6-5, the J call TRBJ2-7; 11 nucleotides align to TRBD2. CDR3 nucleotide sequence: TGTGCCACCAGTTCCTTTAGCGGGGGGGTTTCGGAGCAGTACTTC. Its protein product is CATSSFSGGVSEQYF.